Listed here are 3 T cell receptor beta chains from one sample, sequenced in a study of blood T cell repertoires in COVID-19. The assay was immunoSEQ multiplex PCR, and TCRdb's table has in-frame clones only and misses some. In the table there are 180,000 or so clones, around 84% of which are singletons. The specimen sequenced was peripheral blood. These receptors all stem from a woman aged 65 to 85 with COVID-19, enrolled during active disease.

This clone was detected once. The chain recombines TRBV7-8 with TRBJ2-1; 9 bases are shared with TRBD1. CDR1 SGHVS and CDR2 FQNEAQ come from the germline V gene. V was pared by 5 bases and J by 6 bases, with 14 bases of the junction left unmatched. CDR3 size: 17 residues. CDR3 coding DNA: TGTGCCAGCAGCACAAGATTAGGACAGGGGACCCCCAATGAGCAGTTCTTC. It yields the protein CASSTRLGQGTPNEQFF.

This chain links TRBV3-1 (or the pseudogene TRBV3-2) with TRBJ1-5; no definite D call. The CDR3 spans 13 residues. CDR1 and CDR2 from the germline V gene are LGHDT and YNNKEL (reference sequence). Trimming stripped 4 bases from V and 7 bases from J, with 11 bases between. CDR3 residues: CASSLVGGQPQHF. The CDR3 bases are TGTGCCAGCAGCCTCGTGGGAGGCCAGCCCCAGCATTTT.

The chain joins TRBV19 to TRBJ1-6; 9 bases agree with TRBD1. Trimming took 1 base from V and 8 from J; bases not matched to a gene: 9. Germline CDR1 is LNHDA and CDR2 is SQIVND (reference sequence). The CDR3 is 17 residues long. The CDR3 DNA sequence: TGTGCCAGTAGTATAGGACGTCAGGACAGGGGCGATTCACCCCTCCACTTT. Translated, it gives CASSIGRQDRGDSPLHF.